This T cell receptor (beta chain) was identified during a study of T cell repertoires in ileal Crohn's disease. Study-wide context: Operated complications were stricturing disease (61%) and penetrating disease (about 39%).

Data came from immunoSEQ multiplex PCR; TCRdb stores just in-frame clones and leaves some out. The data show about 7,000 clones, 70% seen once. About this clone itself: Its antigen is not known.

The study's findings and limits: Clonal expansions were more frequent in active smokers than non-smokers at surgery.

The V gene end was trimmed by 4 bases and the J gene end by 2 bases; junction bases not matched to a gene: 4. The CDR3 loop spans 16 amino acids. Germline V gene data show CDR1 as PRHDT and CDR2 as FYEKMQ (reference sequence). The sample consisted of ileal tissue. The receptor was isolated from an adult with Crohn's disease. The gene calls are TRBV13 and TRBJ2-5; 13 bases fit TRBD2. DNA of the CDR3: TGTGCCAGCAGCTGGGGGACTAGCGGGGATCAAGAGACCCAGTACTTC. Protein product: CASSWGTSGDQETQYF.